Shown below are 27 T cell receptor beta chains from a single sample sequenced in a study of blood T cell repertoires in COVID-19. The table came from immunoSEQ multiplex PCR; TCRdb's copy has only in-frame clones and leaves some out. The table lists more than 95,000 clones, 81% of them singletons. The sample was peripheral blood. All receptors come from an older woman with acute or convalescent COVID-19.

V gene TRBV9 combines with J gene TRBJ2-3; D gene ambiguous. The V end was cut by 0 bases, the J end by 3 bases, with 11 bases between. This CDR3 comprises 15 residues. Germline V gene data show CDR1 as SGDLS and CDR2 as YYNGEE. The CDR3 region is CASSVGAFVTDTQYF. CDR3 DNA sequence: TGTGCCAGCAGCGTAGGCGCCTTTGTGACAGATACGCAGTATTTT.

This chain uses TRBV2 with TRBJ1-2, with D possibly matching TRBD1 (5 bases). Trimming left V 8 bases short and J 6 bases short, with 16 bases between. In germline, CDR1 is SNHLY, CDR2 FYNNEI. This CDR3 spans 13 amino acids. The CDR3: CASGGERVNGYTF. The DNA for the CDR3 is TGTGCCAGCGGAGGGGAGAGGGTGAATGGCTACACCTTC.

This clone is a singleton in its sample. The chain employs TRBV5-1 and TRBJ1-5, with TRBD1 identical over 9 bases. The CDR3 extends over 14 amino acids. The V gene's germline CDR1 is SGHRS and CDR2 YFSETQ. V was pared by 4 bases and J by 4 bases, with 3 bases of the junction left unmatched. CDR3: CASSPQGANQPQHF. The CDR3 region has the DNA TGCGCCAGCAGCCCACAGGGGGCTAATCAGCCCCAGCATTTT.

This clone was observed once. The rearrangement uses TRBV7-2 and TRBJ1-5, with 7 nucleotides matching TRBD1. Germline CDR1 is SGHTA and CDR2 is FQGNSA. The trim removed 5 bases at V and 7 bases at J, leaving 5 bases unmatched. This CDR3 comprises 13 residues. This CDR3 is CASSPQGGQPQHF. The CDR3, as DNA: TGTGCCAGCAGCCCGCAGGGGGGACAGCCCCAGCATTTT.

CDR3 DNA: TGCGCCAGCAGTGAGGGCGGGGGGCTCTCCTACAATGAGCAGTTCTTC. Encoded protein: CASSEGGGLSYNEQFF. The rearrangement links TRBV10-1 to TRBJ2-1, with TRBD2 matching over 8 bases. The CDR3 runs 16 residues. Trimming took 2 bases from V and 0 from J; bases not matched to a gene: 3. Germline values: CDR1 WNHNN, CDR2 SYGVQD (reference sequence).

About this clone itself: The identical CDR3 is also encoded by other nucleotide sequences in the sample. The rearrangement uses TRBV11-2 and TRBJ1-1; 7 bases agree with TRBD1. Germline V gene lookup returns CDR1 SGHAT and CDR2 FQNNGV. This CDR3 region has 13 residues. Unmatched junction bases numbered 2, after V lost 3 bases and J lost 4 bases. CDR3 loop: CASSFPGGTEAFF. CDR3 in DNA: TGTGCCAGCAGCTTTCCAGGGGGCACTGAAGCTTTCTTT.

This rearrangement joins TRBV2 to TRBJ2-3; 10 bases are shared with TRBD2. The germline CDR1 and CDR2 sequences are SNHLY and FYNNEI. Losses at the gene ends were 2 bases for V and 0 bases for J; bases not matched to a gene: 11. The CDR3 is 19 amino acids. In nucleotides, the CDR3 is TGTGCCAGCAGTGAATGGGGCCTAGCGGGGGTTCGGAGCACAGATACGCAGTATTTT. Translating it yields CASSEWGLAGVRSTDTQYF.

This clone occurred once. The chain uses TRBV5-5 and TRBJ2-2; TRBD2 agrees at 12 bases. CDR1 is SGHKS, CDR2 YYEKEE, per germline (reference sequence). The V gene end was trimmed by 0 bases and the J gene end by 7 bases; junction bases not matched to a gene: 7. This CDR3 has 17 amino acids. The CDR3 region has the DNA TGTGCCAGCAGCTTGGAACTAGCGGGAGGCTCTTTCGGGGAGCTGTTTTTT. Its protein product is CASSLELAGGSFGELFF.

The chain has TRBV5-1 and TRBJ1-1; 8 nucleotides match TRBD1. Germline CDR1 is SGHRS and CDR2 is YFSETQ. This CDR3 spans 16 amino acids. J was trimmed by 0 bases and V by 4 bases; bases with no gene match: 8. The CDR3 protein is CASSTGQVNMNTEAFF. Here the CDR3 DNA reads TGCGCCAGCAGCACGGGACAGGTGAACATGAACACTGAAGCTTTCTTT.

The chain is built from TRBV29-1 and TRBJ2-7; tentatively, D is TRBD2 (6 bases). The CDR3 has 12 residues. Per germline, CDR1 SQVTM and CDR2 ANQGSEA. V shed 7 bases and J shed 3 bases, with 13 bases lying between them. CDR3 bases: TGCAGCGCCAAAACGACTAGCTACGAGCAGTACTTC. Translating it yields CSAKTTSYEQYF.

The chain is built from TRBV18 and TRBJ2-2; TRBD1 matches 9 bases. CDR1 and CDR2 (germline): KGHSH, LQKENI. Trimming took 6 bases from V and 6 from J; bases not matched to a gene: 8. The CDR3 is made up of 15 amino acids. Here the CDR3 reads CASSPGTGTPGELFF. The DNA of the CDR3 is TGTGCCAGCTCTCCCGGGACAGGGACCCCCGGGGAGCTGTTTTTT.

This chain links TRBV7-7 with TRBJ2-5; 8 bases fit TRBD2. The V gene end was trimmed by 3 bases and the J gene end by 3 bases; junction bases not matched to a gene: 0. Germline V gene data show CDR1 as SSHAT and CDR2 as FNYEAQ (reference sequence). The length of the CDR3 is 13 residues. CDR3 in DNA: TGTGCCAGCAGCTTTAGCGGGGAAGAGACCCAGTACTTC. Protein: CASSFSGEETQYF. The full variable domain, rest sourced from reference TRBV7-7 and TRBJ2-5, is GAGVSQSPRYKVTKRGQDVTLRCDPISSHATLYWYQQALGQGPEFLTYFNYEAQPDKSGLPSDRFSAERPEGSISTLTIQRTEQRDSAMYRCASSFSGEETQYFGPGTRLLVL.

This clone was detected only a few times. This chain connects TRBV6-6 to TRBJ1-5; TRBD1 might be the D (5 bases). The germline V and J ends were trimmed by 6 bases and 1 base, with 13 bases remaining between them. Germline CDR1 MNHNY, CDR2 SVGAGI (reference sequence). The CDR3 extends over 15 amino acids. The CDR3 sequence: CASRGRRGSNQPQHF. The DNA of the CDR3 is TGTGCCAGCAGGGGTAGACGGGGGAGCAATCAGCCCCAGCATTTT.

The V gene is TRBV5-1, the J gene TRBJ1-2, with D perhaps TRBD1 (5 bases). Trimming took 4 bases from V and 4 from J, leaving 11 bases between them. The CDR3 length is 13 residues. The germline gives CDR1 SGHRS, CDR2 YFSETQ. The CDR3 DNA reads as TGCGCCAGCAGCACCGCTGGGGCCTATGGCTACACCTTC. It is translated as CASSTAGAYGYTF. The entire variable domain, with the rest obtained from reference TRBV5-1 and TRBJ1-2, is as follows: KAGVTQTPRYLIKTRGQQVTLSCSPISGHRSVSWYQQTPGQGLQFLFEYFSETQRNKGNFPGRFSGRQFSNSRSEMNVSTLELGDSALYLCASSTAGAYGYTFGSGTRLTVV.

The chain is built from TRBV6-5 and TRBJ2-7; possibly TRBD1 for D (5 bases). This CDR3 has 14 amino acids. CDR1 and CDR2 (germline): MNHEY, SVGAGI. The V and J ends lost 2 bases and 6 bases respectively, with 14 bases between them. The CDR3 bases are TGTGCCAGCAGTTACATGGGCAGGGTAGGCGAGCAGTACTTC. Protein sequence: CASSYMGRVGEQYF.

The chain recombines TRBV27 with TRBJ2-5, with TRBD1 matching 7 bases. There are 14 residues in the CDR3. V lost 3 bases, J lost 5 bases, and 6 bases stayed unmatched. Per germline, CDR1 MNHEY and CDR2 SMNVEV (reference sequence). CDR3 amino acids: CASSFTGDRETQYF. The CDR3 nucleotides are TGTGCCAGCAGTTTCACAGGGGATCGTGAGACCCAGTACTTC.

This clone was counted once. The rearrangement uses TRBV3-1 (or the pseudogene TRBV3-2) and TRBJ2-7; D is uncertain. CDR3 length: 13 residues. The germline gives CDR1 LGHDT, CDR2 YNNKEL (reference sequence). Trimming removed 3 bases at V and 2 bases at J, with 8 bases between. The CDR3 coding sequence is TGTGCCAGCAGCCACGGAGATACCTACGAGCAGTACTTC. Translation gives CASSHGDTYEQYF.

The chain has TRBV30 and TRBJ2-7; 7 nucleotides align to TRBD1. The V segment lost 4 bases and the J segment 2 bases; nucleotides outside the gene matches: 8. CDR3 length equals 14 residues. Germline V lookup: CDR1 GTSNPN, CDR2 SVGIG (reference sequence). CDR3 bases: TGTGCCTGGAATGTCGGGACAGAGGCCTACGAGCAGTACTTC. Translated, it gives CAWNVGTEAYEQYF.

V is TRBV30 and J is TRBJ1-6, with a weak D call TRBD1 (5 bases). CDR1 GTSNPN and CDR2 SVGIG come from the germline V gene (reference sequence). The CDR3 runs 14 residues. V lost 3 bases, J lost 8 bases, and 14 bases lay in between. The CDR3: CAWRLTGWDSPLHF. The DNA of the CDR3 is TGTGCCTGGAGACTTACAGGTTGGGATTCACCCCTCCACTTT.

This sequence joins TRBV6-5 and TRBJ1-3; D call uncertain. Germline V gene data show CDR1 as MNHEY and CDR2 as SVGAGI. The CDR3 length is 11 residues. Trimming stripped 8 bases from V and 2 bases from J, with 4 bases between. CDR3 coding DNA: TGTGCCAGCGAGACTGGAAACACCATATATTTT. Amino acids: CASETGNTIYF.

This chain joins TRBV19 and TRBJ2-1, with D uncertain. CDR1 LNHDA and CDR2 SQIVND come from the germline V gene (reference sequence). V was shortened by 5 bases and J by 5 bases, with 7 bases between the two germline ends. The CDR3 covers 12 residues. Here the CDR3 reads CASSPLNNEQFF. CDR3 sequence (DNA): TGTGCCAGTAGTCCACTTAACAATGAGCAGTTCTTC. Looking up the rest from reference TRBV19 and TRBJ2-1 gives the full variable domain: DGGITQSPKYLFRKEGQNVTLSCEQNLNHDAMYWYRQDPGQGLRLIYYSQIVNDFQKGDIAEGYSVSREKKESFPLTVTSAQKNPTAFYLCASSPLNNEQFFGPGTRLTVL.

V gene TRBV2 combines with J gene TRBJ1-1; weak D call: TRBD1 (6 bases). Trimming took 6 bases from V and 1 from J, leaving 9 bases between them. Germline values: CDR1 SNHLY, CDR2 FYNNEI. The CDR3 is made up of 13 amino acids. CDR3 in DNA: TGTGCCAGCAGGCCGGGACAGAACACTGAAGCTTTCTTT. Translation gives CASRPGQNTEAFF.

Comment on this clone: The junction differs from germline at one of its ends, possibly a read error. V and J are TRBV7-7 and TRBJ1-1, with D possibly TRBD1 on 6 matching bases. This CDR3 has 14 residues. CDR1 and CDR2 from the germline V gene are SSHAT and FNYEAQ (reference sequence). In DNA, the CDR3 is TGTGCTAGCAGCGTAAGCCCAGGGGACACTGAAGCTTTCTTT. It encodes CASSVSPGDTEAFF.

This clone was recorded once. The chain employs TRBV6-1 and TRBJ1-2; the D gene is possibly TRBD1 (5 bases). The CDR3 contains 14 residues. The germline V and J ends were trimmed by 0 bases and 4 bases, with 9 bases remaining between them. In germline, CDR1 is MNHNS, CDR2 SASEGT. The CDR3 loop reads CASSEAGGGYGYTF. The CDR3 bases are TGTGCCAGCAGTGAAGCTGGGGGGGGCTATGGCTACACCTTC.

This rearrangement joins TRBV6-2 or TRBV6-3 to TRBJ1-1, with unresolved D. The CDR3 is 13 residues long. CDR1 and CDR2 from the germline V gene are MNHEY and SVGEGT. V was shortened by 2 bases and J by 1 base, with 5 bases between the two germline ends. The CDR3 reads CASSYGPNTEAFF. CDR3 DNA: TGTGCCAGCAGTTACGGGCCGAACACTGAAGCTTTCTTT.

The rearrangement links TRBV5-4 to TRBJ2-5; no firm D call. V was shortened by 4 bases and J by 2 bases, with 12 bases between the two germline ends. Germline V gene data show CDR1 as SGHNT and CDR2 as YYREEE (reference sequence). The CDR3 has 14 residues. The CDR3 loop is CASSPNRLQETQYF. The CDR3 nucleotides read TGTGCCAGCAGCCCAAATAGATTACAAGAGACCCAGTACTTC.

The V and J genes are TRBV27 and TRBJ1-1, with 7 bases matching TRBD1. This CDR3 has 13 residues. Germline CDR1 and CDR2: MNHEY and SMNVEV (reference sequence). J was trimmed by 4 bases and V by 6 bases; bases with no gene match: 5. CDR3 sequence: CASRLTGSTEAFF. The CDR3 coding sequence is TGTGCCAGCAGACTGACAGGGTCCACTGAAGCTTTCTTT.